The text below deals with one TCR beta chain. The PCR contained 60 Vbeta and 13 Jbeta primers. The repertoire was sequenced with immunoSEQ multiplex PCR; TCRdb's copy has only in-frame clones and lacks some. The table records almost 200,000 clones, 70% to 90% of them present only once. This sample stems from a study of cytomegalovirus exposure and HLA in healthy donors. The CDR3 sequence is 14 residues long. Looked up from germline, CDR1 is MNHEY and CDR2 is SMNVEV (reference sequence). V shed 0 bases and J shed 5 bases, with 10 bases lying between them. The gene calls are TRBV27 and TRBJ1-1; no reliable D call. Material: PBMCs. The clonotype comes from a woman in her forties or fifties in good health and CMV-seronegative. CDR3 region: CASSLSVRGTEAFF. In DNA, the CDR3 is TGTGCCAGCAGTTTATCGGTTCGGGGAACTGAAGCTTTCTTT.